The source of this TCR beta chain is a study of monozygotic twins with cystic fibrosis. This clone was counted a single time. Clones were sequenced by immunoSEQ multiplex PCR, and TCRdb holds only the in-frame ones, with some missing. The data show about 9,500 clones, 97% to 99% seen once. This CDR3 region has 13 residues. Trimming removed 2 bases at V and 7 bases at J, with 12 bases between. Germline CDR1 and CDR2: SGHRS and YFSETQ. The chain couples TRBV5-1 to TRBJ1-1; D not resolved. Specimen: blood. The source is a girl aged 2-10 years with cystic fibrosis. This CDR3 is CASSLTSPGEAFF. The DNA of the CDR3 is TGCGCCAGCAGCTTAACTTCACCAGGTGAAGCTTTCTTT.